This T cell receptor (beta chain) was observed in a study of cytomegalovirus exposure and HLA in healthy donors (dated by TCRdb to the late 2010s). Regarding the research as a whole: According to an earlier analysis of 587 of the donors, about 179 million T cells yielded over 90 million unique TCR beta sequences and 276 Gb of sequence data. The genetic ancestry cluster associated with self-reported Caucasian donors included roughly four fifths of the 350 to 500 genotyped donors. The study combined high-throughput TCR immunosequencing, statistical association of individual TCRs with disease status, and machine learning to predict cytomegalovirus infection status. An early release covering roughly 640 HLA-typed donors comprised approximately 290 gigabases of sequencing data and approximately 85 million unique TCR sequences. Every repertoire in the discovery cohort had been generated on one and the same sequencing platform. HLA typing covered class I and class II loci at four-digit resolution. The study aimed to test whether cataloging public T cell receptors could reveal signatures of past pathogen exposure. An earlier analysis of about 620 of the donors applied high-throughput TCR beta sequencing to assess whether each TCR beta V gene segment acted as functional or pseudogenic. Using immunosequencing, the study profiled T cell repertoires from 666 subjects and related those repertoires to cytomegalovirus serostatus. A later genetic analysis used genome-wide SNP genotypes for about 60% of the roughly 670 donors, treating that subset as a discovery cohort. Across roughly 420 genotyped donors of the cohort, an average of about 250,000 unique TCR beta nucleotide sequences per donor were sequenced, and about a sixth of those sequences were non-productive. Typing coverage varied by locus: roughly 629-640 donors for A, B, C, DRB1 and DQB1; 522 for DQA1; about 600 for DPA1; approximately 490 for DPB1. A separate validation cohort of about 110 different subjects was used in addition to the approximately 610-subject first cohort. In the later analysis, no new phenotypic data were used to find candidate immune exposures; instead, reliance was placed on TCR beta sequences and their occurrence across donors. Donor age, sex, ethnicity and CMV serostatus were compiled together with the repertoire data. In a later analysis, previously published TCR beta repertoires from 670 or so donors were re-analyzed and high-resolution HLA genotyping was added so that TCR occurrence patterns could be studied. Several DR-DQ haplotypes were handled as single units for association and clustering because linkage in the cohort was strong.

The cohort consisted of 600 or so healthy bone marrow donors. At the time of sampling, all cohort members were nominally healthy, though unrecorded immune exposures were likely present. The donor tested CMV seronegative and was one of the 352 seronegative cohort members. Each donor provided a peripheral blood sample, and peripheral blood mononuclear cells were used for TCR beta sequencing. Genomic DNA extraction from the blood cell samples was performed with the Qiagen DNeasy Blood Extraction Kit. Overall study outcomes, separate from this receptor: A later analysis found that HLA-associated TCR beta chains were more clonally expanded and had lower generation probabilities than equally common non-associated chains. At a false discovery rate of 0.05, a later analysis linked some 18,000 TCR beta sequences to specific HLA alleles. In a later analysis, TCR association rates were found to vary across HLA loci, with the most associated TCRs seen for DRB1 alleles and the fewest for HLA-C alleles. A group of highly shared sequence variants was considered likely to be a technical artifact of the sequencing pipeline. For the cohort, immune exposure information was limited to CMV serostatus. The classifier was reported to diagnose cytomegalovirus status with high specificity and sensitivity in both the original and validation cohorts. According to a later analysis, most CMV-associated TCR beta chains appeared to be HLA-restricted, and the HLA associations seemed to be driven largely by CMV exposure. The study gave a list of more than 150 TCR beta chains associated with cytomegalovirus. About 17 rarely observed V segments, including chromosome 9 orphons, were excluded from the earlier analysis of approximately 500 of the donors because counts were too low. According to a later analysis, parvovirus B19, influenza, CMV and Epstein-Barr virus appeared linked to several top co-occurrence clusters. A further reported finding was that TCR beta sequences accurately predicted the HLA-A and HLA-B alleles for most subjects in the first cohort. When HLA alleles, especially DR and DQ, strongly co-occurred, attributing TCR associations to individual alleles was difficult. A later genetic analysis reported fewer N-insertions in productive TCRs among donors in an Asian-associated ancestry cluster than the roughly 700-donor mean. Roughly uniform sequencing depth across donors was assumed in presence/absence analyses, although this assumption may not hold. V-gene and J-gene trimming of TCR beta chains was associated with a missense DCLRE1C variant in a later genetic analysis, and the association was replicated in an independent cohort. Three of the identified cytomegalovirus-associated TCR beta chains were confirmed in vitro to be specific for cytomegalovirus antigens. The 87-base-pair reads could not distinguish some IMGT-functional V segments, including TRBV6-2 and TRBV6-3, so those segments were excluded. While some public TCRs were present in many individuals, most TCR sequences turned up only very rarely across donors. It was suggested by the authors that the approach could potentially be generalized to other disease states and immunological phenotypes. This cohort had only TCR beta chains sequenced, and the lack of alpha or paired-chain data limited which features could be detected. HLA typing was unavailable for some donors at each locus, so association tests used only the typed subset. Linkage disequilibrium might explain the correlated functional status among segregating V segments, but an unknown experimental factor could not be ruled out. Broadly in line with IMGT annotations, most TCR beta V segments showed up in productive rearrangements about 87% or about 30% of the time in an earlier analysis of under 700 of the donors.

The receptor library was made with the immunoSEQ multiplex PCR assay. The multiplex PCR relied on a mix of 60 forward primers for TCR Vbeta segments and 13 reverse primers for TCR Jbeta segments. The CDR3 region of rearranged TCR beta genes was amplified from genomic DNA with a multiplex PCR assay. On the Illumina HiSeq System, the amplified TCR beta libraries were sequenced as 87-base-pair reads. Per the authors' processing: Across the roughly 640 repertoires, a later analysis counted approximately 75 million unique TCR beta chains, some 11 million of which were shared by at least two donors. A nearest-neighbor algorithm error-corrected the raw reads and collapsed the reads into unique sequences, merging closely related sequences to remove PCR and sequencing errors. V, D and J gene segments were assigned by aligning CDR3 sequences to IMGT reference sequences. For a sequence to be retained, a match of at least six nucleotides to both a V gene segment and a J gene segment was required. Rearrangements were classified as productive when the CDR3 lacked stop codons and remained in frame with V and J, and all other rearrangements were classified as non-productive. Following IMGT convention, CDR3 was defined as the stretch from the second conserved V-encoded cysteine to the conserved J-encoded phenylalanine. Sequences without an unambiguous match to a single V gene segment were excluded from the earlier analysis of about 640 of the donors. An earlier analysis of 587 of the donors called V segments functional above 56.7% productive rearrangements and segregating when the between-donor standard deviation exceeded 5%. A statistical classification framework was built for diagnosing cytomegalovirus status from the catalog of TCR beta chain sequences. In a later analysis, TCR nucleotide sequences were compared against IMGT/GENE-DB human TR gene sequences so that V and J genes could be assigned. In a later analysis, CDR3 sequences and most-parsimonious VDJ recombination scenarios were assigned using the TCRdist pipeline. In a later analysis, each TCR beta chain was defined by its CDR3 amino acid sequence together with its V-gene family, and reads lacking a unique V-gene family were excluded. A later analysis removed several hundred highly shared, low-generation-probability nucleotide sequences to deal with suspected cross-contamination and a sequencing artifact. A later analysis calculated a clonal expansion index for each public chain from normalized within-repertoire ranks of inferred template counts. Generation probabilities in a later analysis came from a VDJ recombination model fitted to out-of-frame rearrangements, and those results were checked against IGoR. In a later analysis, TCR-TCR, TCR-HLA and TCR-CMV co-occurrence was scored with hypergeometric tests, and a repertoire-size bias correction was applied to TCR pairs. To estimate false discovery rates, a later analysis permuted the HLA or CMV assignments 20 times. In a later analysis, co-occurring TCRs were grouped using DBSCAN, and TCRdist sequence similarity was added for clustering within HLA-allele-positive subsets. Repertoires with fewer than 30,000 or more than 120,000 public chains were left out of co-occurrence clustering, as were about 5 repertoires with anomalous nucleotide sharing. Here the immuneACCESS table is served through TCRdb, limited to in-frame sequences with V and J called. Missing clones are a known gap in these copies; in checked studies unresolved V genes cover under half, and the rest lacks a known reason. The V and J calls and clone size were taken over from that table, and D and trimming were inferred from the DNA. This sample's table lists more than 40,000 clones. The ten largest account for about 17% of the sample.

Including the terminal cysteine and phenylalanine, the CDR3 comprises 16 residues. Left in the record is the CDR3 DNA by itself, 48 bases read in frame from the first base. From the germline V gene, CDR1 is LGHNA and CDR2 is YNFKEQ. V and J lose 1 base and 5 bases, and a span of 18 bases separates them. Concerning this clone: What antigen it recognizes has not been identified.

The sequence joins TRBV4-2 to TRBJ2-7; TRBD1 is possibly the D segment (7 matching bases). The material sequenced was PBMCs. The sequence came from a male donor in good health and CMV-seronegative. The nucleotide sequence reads TGTGCCAGCAGCCAAGCCCTTAGGAGGGGGCGTGACGAGCAGTACTTC. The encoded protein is CASSQALRRGRDEQYF.